These T cell receptor beta chains were read from a single sample in a study of regulatory T cells in long-lasting Graves disease. TCRdb ran MiXCR on the multiplex PCR reads and lists one entry per CDR3 protein. The data contain more than 300,000 distinct CDR3 sequences, 15% to 20% of them seen just once; the ten biggest clones take up over 20%. These data were likewise used in another study, on T cells in Graves' hyperthyroidism and ophthalmopathy.

The input for sequencing was peripheral blood mononuclear cells (PBMCs), taken at new diagnosis, from a patient treated with antithyroid drugs. Source of these receptors: a young woman with Graves disease. CDR3s include the opening cysteine and the closing phenylalanine or tryptophan. The order of the fields is D gene, J gene, clone size, V gene, CDR3 protein, CDR3 DNA. A D gene is named only where the DNA matches it firmly. Clone size is shown for a subset of rows, as once, few, many or a class of expanded clone.

. | TRBJ2-4 | few | TRBV5-6 | CASSPGAEAKNIQYF | TGTGCCAGCAGCCCGGGGGCGGAAGCCAAAAACATTCAGTACTTC
TRBD2 | TRBJ2-2 | many | TRBV7-8 | CASSLARGGGATGELFF | TGTGCCAGCAGCTTAGCCCGCGGCGGGGGGGCCACCGGGGAGCTGTTTTTT
. | TRBJ2-5 | few | TRBV6-1 | CASERRETQYF | TGTGCCAGCGAGCGCCGGGAGACCCAGTACTTC
. | TRBJ2-1 | many | TRBV2 | CASSTNEQFF | TGTGCCAGCAGTACTAATGAGCAGTTCTTC
TRBD2 | TRBJ2-3 | . | TRBV5-6 | CASSRSGRSTDTQYF | TGTGCCAGCAGCCGTAGCGGGAGGAGCACAGATACGCAGTATTTT
. | TRBJ1-3 | few | TRBV10-1 | CASSESNWGTNTIYF | TGCGCCAGCAGTGAGTCGAATTGGGGGACCAACACCATATATTTT
. | TRBJ1-2 | . | TRBV6-5 | CASSYWDRNGYTF | TGTGCCAGCAGTTACTGGGACCGCAATGGCTACACCTTC
. | TRBJ2-1 | many | TRBV7-6 | CASSPVRLAPNEQFF | TGTGCCAGCAGCCCGGTTCGATTAGCGCCTAATGAGCAGTTCTTC
TRBD1 | TRBJ1-6 | many | TRBV2 | CATRDRGEYSPLHF | TGTGCCACCCGGGACAGGGGAGAGTATTCACCCCTCCACTTT
. | TRBJ2-1 | . | TRBV29-1 | CSVGSGEQFF | TGCAGCGTGGGGTCAGGTGAGCAGTTCTTC
. | TRBJ2-2 | few | TRBV27 | CASSLFGVVPGELFF | TGTGCCAGCAGTCTATTCGGGGTAGTCCCCGGGGAGCTGTTTTTT
. | TRBJ2-1 | many | TRBV2 | CASGGSAGSNWINEQFF | TGTGCCAGCGGGGGAAGTGCGGGAAGTAACTGGATTAATGAGCAGTTCTTC
. | TRBJ1-1 | . | TRBV7-8 | CASSLYENTEAFF | TGTGCCAGCAGCTTATACGAAAACACTGAAGCTTTCTTT
. | TRBJ2-7 | many | TRBV5-1 | CASSLVGRTYEQYF | TGCGCCAGCAGCTTGGTGGGCAGAACCTACGAGCAGTACTTC
TRBD2 | TRBJ2-2 | many | TRBV12-3/TRBV12-4 | CASGGGLAGTGELFF | TGTGCCAGCGGTGGGGGACTAGCGGGAACCGGGGAGCTGTTTTTT
. | TRBJ2-7 | many | TRBV2 | CASKEYDEQYF | TGTGCCAGCAAGGAATATGACGAGCAGTACTTC
. | TRBJ2-5 | many | TRBV18 | CASSPQGTLETQYF | TGTGCCAGCTCACCACAAGGGACCCTAGAGACCCAGTACTTC
. | TRBJ1-5 | . | TRBV30 | CAWSRTREKSNQPQHF | TGTGCCTGGAGTAGGACGAGGGAAAAGAGCAATCAGCCCCAGCATTTT
TRBD2 | TRBJ2-1 | . | TRBV11-3 | CASSQREGLDNEQFF | TGTGCCAGCAGCCAGCGGGAGGGCCTAGACAATGAGCAGTTCTTC
TRBD2 | TRBJ2-1 | many | TRBV5-1 | CASSSISGRVPTSSYNEQFF | TGTGCCAGCAGCTCGATTAGCGGGAGGGTCCCCACCAGCTCCTACAATGAGCAGTTCTTC
. | TRBJ2-3 | many | TRBV5-1 | CASSTRGGKDPDTQYF | TGCGCCAGCAGCACCCGAGGGGGGAAGGACCCAGATACGCAGTATTTT
TRBD2 | TRBJ2-5 | many | TRBV11-2 | CASSRTSGAIQETQYF | TGTGCCAGCAGCCGGACTAGCGGGGCTATCCAAGAGACCCAGTACTTC
TRBD1 | TRBJ2-1 | many | TRBV12-3/TRBV12-4 | CASSSGQGFNEQFF | TGTGCCAGCAGCTCTGGACAGGGTTTTAATGAGCAGTTCTTC
. | TRBJ1-2 | many | TRBV10-2 | CASSESRGGIYGYTF | TGCGCCAGCAGTGAGTCTCGAGGGGGAATCTATGGCTACACCTTC
TRBD1 | TRBJ1-5 | . | TRBV28 | CASSSWEGQGTQPQHF | TGTGCCAGCAGTTCGTGGGAGGGACAGGGAACTCAGCCCCAGCATTTT
. | TRBJ2-7 | few | TRBV29-1 | CSVEGTPYEQYF | TGCAGCGTTGAAGGGACACCTTACGAGCAGTACTTC
. | TRBJ2-7 | few | TRBV15 | CATSRGSSMVPYEQYF | TGTGCCACCAGCAGGGGAAGTAGTATGGTACCCTACGAGCAGTACTTC
. | TRBJ2-5 | many | TRBV27 | CASSAHPGAQETQYF | TGTGCCAGCAGTGCCCACCCAGGGGCCCAAGAGACCCAGTACTTC
. | TRBJ1-1 | many | TRBV6-2/TRBV6-3 | CASTSGTGNTEAFF | TGTGCCAGCACCTCCGGGACGGGGAACACTGAAGCTTTCTTT
. | TRBJ1-3 | . | TRBV15 | CATSRDGAASSGNTIYF | TGTGCCACCAGCAGAGATGGGGCAGCGAGCTCTGGAAACACCATATATTTT
TRBD1 | TRBJ2-2 | few | TRBV7-6 | CASSLEDRVPGELFF | TGTGCCAGCAGCTTGGAAGACAGGGTTCCCGGGGAGCTGTTTTTT
. | TRBJ2-2 | few | TRBV28 | CASITSYAGELFF | TGTGCCAGCATCACGTCGTATGCCGGGGAGCTGTTTTTT
. | TRBJ1-1 | few | TRBV6-1 | CASSDGQLNTEAFF | TGTGCCAGCAGCGACGGACAGCTGAACACTGAAGCTTTCTTT
. | TRBJ2-1 | . | TRBV9 | CASSVVPGFHNEQFF | TGTGCCAGCAGCGTAGTTCCCGGATTTCACAATGAGCAGTTCTTC
. | TRBJ2-2 | few | TRBV27 | CASWLGSTGELFF | TGTGCCAGCTGGTTGGGGTCGACCGGGGAGCTGTTTTTT
. | TRBJ2-7 | . | TRBV2 | CASSLRLSFEQYF | TGTGCCAGCAGTCTACGCCTTAGTTTCGAGCAGTACTTC
. | TRBJ1-5 | many | TRBV28 | CASSFGADRSQPQHF | TGTGCCAGCAGTTTCGGGGCCGACAGGAGTCAGCCCCAGCATTTT
. | TRBJ1-6 | many | TRBV2 | CASSEGRDYNSPLHF | TGTGCCAGCAGCGAGGGTCGGGACTATAATTCACCCCTCCACTTT
. | TRBJ2-4 | few | TRBV18 | CASSPERMVAKNIQYF | TGTGCCAGCTCACCAGAGCGTATGGTAGCCAAAAACATTCAGTACTTC
TRBD1 | TRBJ2-4 | many | TRBV6-2/TRBV6-3 | CASSEAAGTGGDIQYF | TGTGCCAGCAGTGAAGCCGCCGGGACAGGGGGTGACATTCAGTACTTC
TRBD2 | TRBJ2-7 | many | TRBV11-2 | CASSLSSGTLYEQYF | TGTGCCAGCAGCCTCTCCAGCGGGACCCTCTACGAGCAGTACTTC
. | TRBJ2-1 | . | TRBV2 | CASRDKGSDEQFF | TGTGCCAGCAGGGACAAGGGATCGGATGAGCAGTTCTTC
TRBD1 | TRBJ1-1 | many | TRBV3-1 | CASSSWDRNTEAFF | TGTGCCAGCAGCTCGTGGGACAGGAACACTGAAGCTTTCTTT
. | TRBJ2-2 | many | TRBV3-1 | CASSQDVRRSTGELFF | TGTGCCAGCAGCCAAGATGTCAGGAGATCCACCGGGGAGCTGTTTTTT
. | TRBJ1-2 | many | TRBV28 | CASSQGGARDYGYTF | TGTGCCAGCAGTCAAGGGGGGGCGCGGGACTATGGCTACACCTTC
. | TRBJ2-7 | few | TRBV10-3 | CAISVTADHEQYF | TGTGCCATCAGTGTCACCGCCGACCACGAGCAGTACTTC
. | TRBJ1-5 | many | TRBV20-1 | CSARAGPTNQPQHF | TGCAGTGCGAGAGCCGGGCCTACTAATCAGCCCCAGCATTTT
TRBD2 | TRBJ2-1 | many | TRBV5-1 | CASSRGLAGLFEQFF | TGCGCCAGCAGCCGGGGACTAGCGGGATTGTTTGAGCAGTTCTTC
TRBD1 | TRBJ1-2 | many | TRBV27 | CASSFGQAVGGYTF | TGTGCCAGCAGTTTCGGACAGGCGGTCGGTGGCTACACCTTC
. | TRBJ1-4 | once | TRBV6-5 | CASSYSGRVDEKLVF | TGTGCCAGCAGTTACTCGGGCAGGGTTGATGAAAAACTGGTTTTT
. | TRBJ1-2 | . | TRBV7-9 | CASSLGGNLYGYTF | TGTGCCAGCAGCTTAGGAGGAAACCTCTATGGCTACACCTTC
. | TRBJ2-1 | many | TRBV28 | CASSPRSASYNEQFF | TGTGCCAGCAGTCCCCGTTCGGCATCCTACAATGAGCAGTTCTTC
. | TRBJ2-1 | many | TRBV20-1 | CSARGLMGNEQFF | TGCAGTGCTAGAGGACTGATGGGGAATGAGCAGTTCTTC
. | TRBJ1-1 | few | TRBV3-1 | CASSLRGGQAFF | TGTGCCAGCAGCCTTAGGGGGGGTCAGGCTTTCTTT
. | TRBJ1-1 | many | TRBV7-9 | CASSLMGRGGMNTEAFF | TGTGCCAGCAGCTTAATGGGTCGTGGGGGTATGAACACTGAAGCTTTCTTT
. | TRBJ2-7 | . | TRBV5-1 | CASSPTVGYEQYF | TGCGCCAGCAGCCCGACCGTAGGGTACGAGCAGTACTTC
. | TRBJ2-1 | many | TRBV20-1 | CSAPAIGEYNEQFF | TGCAGTGCACCAGCGATAGGGGAATACAATGAGCAGTTCTTC
TRBD2 | TRBJ2-1 | many | TRBV12-3/TRBV12-4 | CASSPAGGTILHNEQFF | TGTGCCAGCAGCCCCGCCGGCGGGACTATTCTCCACAATGAGCAGTTCTTC
. | TRBJ2-1 | . | TRBV19 | CATTRGLSYNEQFF | TGTGCCACCACACGGGGGTTGTCCTACAATGAGCAGTTCTTC